Presented here are 30 T cell receptor beta chains from one specimen sequenced in a study of cytomegalovirus exposure and HLA in healthy donors (TCRdb year 2017). Library construction relied on the immunoSEQ multiplex PCR assay. The multiplex PCR relied on a mix of 60 forward primers for TCR Vbeta segments and 13 reverse primers for TCR Jbeta segments. In TCRdb, the immuneACCESS table is reduced to in-frame sequences with V and J assigned. These tables do not hold every clone; where another copy was compared, an unresolved V gene accounts for under half, and the others remain unexplained. Within this sample are 150,000 to 190,000 clones, with less than 85% of them counted one time only. The ten largest account for about 6.4% of the sample. Source material: PBMCs. The origin of the receptors is a woman between 45 and 65 years old in good health and CMV-seropositive.

V usage is TRBV27 and J usage is TRBJ2-7; D is perhaps TRBD1 (6 bases). The V gene lost 5 bases and the J gene lost 4 bases, with 9 bases spanning the gap. Germline CDR1 is MNHEY and CDR2 is SMNVEV (reference sequence). CDR3 length: 12 residues. The CDR3 protein is CASSTQGYEQYF. CDR3 nucleotide sequence: TGTGCCAGCAGTACACAGGGATACGAGCAGTACTTC.

The chain carries TRBV6-5 and TRBJ2-5, with 8 bases fitting TRBD2. The J call may be mistaken, given a closer DNA end match to TRBJ2-7. Germline CDR1 is MNHEY and CDR2 is SVGAGI. The CDR3 sequence is 13 residues long. The CDR3 here is CASMGTSSYEQYF. In DNA, the CDR3 is TGTGCCAGCATGGGGACTAGCTCCTACGAGCAGTACTTC.

V gene TRBV10-3 combines with J gene TRBJ1-1, with TRBD1 identical over 7 bases. This CDR3 is built from 13 residues. Germline V lookup: CDR1 ENHRY, CDR2 SYGVKD. V gave up 2 bases and J gave up 6 bases; unmatched junction bases: 3. CDR3: CAISEPTGAEAFF. DNA for the CDR3: TGTGCCATCAGTGAGCCCACAGGGGCTGAAGCTTTCTTT.

V and J are TRBV4-1 and TRBJ2-1, with no clear D. The V and J ends lost 0 bases and 8 bases respectively, with 11 bases between them. The length of the CDR3 is 14 residues. Looked up from germline, CDR1 is MGHRA and CDR2 is YSYEKL. CDR3 amino acids: CASSQELPEDEQFF. The CDR3 nucleotides read TGCGCCAGCAGCCAAGAGCTCCCCGAGGATGAGCAGTTCTTC.

This clone was recorded a few times. This chain uses TRBV19 with TRBJ1-2, with 9 bases lining up with TRBD1. CDR1 is LNHDA and CDR2 is SQIVND in the germline V gene (reference sequence). This CDR3 spans 14 amino acids. The J segment lost 8 bases and the V segment lost 2 bases, leaving 6 bases of the junction unmatched. CDR3 in amino acids: CASSITGGGRGYTF. The CDR3 nucleotides read TGTGCCAGTAGTATAACAGGGGGCGGTCGCGGCTACACCTTC.

This chain connects TRBV11-2 to TRBJ2-1, with 10 bases fitting TRBD2. The CDR3 has 17 residues. CDR1 and CDR2 from the germline V gene are SGHAT and FQNNGV. The J segment lost 5 bases and the V segment lost 1 base, leaving 8 bases of the junction unmatched. The CDR3 spells CASSLVPTSGSHNEQFF. In DNA, the CDR3 is TGTGCCAGCAGCTTAGTTCCGACTAGCGGGTCCCACAATGAGCAGTTCTTC.

This rearrangement joins TRBV5-1 to TRBJ1-5; D may be TRBD1 (6 bases). Trimming took 0 bases from V and 0 from J, leaving 7 bases between them. The CDR3 consists of 15 residues. Germline V gives CDR1 SGHRS, CDR2 YFSETQ. CDR3 nucleotide sequence: TGCGCCAGCAGCTTGGGGACAGCTAGCAATCAGCCCCAGCATTTT. This encodes CASSLGTASNQPQHF.

The chain combines TRBV14 with TRBJ2-1; D is unresolved. V lost 0 bases and J 8 bases, leaving 14 bases between the germline ends. Germline loops: CDR1 SGHDN, CDR2 FVKESK. This CDR3 has 15 residues. CDR3 in amino acids: CASSQDSPPVDEQFF. In DNA form, the CDR3 reads TGTGCCAGCAGCCAAGATTCCCCCCCGGTGGATGAGCAGTTCTTC.

The chain carries TRBV12-5 and TRBJ2-2; TRBD2 is a possible D gene (5 bases). This CDR3 is 16 amino acids long. V was clipped by 4 bases and J by 2 bases, with 14 bases between them. Germline-derived CDR1 and CDR2 are LGHNT and FRNRAP. In DNA form, the CDR3 reads TGTGCTAGTGGTTCGAAACTTTCGGGAAACACCGGGGAGCTGTTTTTT. Residues: CASGSKLSGNTGELFF.

CDR3 bases: TGTGCCAGCACCCAAAAAGGGGGTTCTGAAGCTTTCTTT. Protein: CASTQKGGSEAFF. The chain links TRBV6-1 to TRBJ1-1; D is possibly TRBD1 (6 bases). Per the germline V gene, CDR1 is MNHNS and CDR2 is SASEGT. This CDR3 region has 13 residues. V lost 7 bases and J lost 6, with 15 bases in between.

The chain has TRBV4-2 and TRBJ2-2; 9 bases are shared with TRBD2. In germline, CDR1 is LGHNA, CDR2 YNFKEQ. The CDR3 length is 15 residues. J lost 4 bases, V lost 5 bases, and 5 bases had no gene match. CDR3 in amino acids: CASSSDSGGTGELFF. DNA for the CDR3: TGTGCCAGCAGCTCGGATAGCGGGGGCACCGGGGAGCTGTTTTTT.

This clone was seen once. This sequence joins TRBV18 and TRBJ1-1; TRBD1 matches 7 bases. The CDR3 has 14 residues. CDR1 is KGHSH, CDR2 LQKENI, per germline. Trimming removed 4 bases from V and 4 bases from J; junction bases left unmatched: 6. This chain's CDR3 is CASSLQTGTTEAFF. The CDR3 region has the DNA TGTGCCAGCTCACTCCAGACAGGGACCACTGAAGCTTTCTTT.

The chain couples TRBV6-5 to TRBJ2-1, with 7 bases fitting TRBD1. CDR1 and CDR2 from the germline V gene are MNHEY and SVGAGI. This CDR3 comprises 14 residues. J lost 8 bases, V lost 2 bases, and 6 bases had no gene match. CDR3 sequence reads: CASSYLQGIDEQFF. CDR3 coding DNA: TGTGCCAGCAGTTACCTACAGGGGATCGATGAGCAGTTCTTC.

The genes are TRBV7-9 and TRBJ1-6; 8 bases map to TRBD1. The V gene's germline CDR1 is SEHNR and CDR2 FQNEAQ (reference sequence). With 5 bases clipped from V and 5 bases from J, the junction kept 2 bases outside the gene matches. There are 14 residues in the CDR3. CDR3 in amino acids: CASSKGQDNSPLHF. The CDR3 bases are TGTGCCAGCAGCAAGGGACAGGATAATTCACCCCTCCACTTT.

In this sample, this clone turned up a few times. The chain couples TRBV7-9 to TRBJ1-1; weak D call: TRBD1 (6 bases). The CDR3 spans 13 residues. V shed 4 bases and J shed 6 bases, with 12 bases lying between them. Per germline, CDR1 SEHNR and CDR2 FQNEAQ (reference sequence). This CDR3 is CASSSDRKAEAFF. The CDR3 DNA reads TGTGCCAGCAGCTCGGACAGAAAGGCTGAAGCTTTCTTT.

The genes are TRBV6-1 and TRBJ1-6; the D gene is possibly TRBD1 (6 bases). V was pared by 7 bases and J by 4 bases, with 11 bases between. The V gene's germline CDR1 is MNHNS and CDR2 SASEGT. The CDR3 runs to 14 residues. CDR3 amino acids: CASTKQGYNSPLHF. CDR3 in DNA: TGTGCCAGCACGAAACAGGGTTATAATTCACCCCTCCACTTT.

V and J are TRBV2 and TRBJ1-6; D ambiguous. CDR3 length equals 16 residues. The ends were cut back, 9 bases at V and 9 bases at J, with 24 bases in the middle. Germline-derived CDR1 and CDR2 are SNHLY and FYNNEI. The CDR3 spells CASNRPPAPSGSPLHF. The CDR3 region has the DNA TGTGCCAGTAACCGACCCCCTGCCCCATCGGGTTCACCCCTCCACTTT. Complete variable domain (other parts from reference TRBV2 and TRBJ1-6): EPEVTQTPSHQVTQMGQEVILRCVPISNHLYFYWYRQILGQKVEFLVSFYNNEISEKSEIFDDQFSVERPDGSNFTLKIRSTKLEDSAMYFCASNRPPAPSGSPLHFGNGTRLTVT.

The V call is TRBV7-8, the J call TRBJ2-3; 10 bases are shared with TRBD2. Losses at the gene ends were 5 bases for V and 0 bases for J; bases not matched to a gene: 5. Germline V gives CDR1 SGHVS, CDR2 FQNEAQ. CDR3 size: 16 residues. The CDR3: CASSTGLAASTDTQYF. The DNA of the CDR3 is TGTGCCAGCAGCACCGGACTAGCGGCGAGCACAGATACGCAGTATTTT.

This clone was picked up one time. This chain connects TRBV7-2 to TRBJ2-7; perhaps TRBD2 as D (6 bases). Between the trimmed V and J ends, which lost 8 bases and 0 bases, there was a span of 17 bases. The CDR3 is made up of 15 amino acids. Germline CDR1 SGHTA, CDR2 FQGNSA. CDR3 sequence (DNA): TGTGCCAGCGCCGTTCGTGGTAGCGGCTCCTACGAGCAGTACTTC. Its protein is CASAVRGSGSYEQYF.

The chain is built from TRBV5-4 and TRBJ2-7; the match to TRBD1 covers 7 bases. The trim removed 2 bases at V and 4 bases at J, leaving 3 bases unmatched. The germline V gene has CDR1 SGHNT and CDR2 YYREEE (reference sequence). This CDR3 contains 13 residues. The CDR3 region is CASSFGQDYEQYF. CDR3 coding DNA: TGTGCCAGCAGCTTCGGACAGGATTACGAGCAGTACTTC.

This chain connects TRBV7-9 to TRBJ2-5; D might be TRBD1 (6 bases). Per the germline V gene, CDR1 is SEHNR and CDR2 is FQNEAQ (reference sequence). V lost 6 bases and J lost 5, with 13 bases in between. The CDR3 length is 13 residues. CDR3 region: CASSFQGSETQYF. The CDR3 region has the DNA TGTGCCAGCAGTTTTCAGGGGTCGGAGACCCAGTACTTC.

This chain connects TRBV19 to TRBJ2-3; 9 bases line up with TRBD1. Germline V CDR1 and CDR2: LNHDA, SQIVND (reference sequence). After removal of 5 bases from V and 5 bases from J, the junction contained 8 bases not matched to a gene. The CDR3 is 15 residues long. This chain's CDR3 is CASSVTGGLLDTQYF. The CDR3 DNA reads TGTGCCAGTAGTGTTACAGGGGGCTTGCTAGATACGCAGTATTTT.

This chain joins TRBV5-4 and TRBJ1-1; 7 nucleotides align to TRBD1. The CDR3 is 15 amino acids. CDR1 and CDR2 (germline): SGHNT, YYREEE (reference sequence). The V gene end was trimmed by 4 bases and the J gene end by 4 bases; junction bases not matched to a gene: 10. CDR3 bases: TGTGCCAGCAGCCCGGCAGGGGGGTTCGTCACTGAAGCTTTCTTT. This encodes CASSPAGGFVTEAFF.

The chain couples TRBV4-1 to TRBJ1-4; 7 nucleotides agree with TRBD1. Germline CDR1 and CDR2: MGHRA and YSYEKL. The junction had 6 bases not matched to a gene; V was cut back by 4 bases and J by 7 bases. The CDR3 totals 14 residues. DNA for the CDR3: TGCGCCAGCAGCCGGTCGGACAGGCTTGAAAAACTGTTTTTT. Amino acids: CASSRSDRLEKLFF.

The chain recombines TRBV5-4 with TRBJ1-1, with D possibly matching TRBD1 (6 bases). Germline CDR1 and CDR2: SGHNT and YYREEE (reference sequence). CDR3 length: 15 residues. Deletions cut 2 bases from V and 3 bases from J, with 14 bases between. CDR3 DNA sequence: TGTGCCAGCAGCTTAGGGGGACGGGCGGACACTGAAGCTTTCTTT. Protein: CASSLGGRADTEAFF.

V is TRBV14 and J is TRBJ2-3, with 11 bases matching TRBD2. There are 16 residues in the CDR3. The germline V gene has CDR1 SGHDN and CDR2 FVKESK. The ends lost 5 bases at V and 2 bases at J; junction bases unmatched: 6. In DNA form, the CDR3 reads TGTGCCAGCAGCTCCCGACTAGCGGGGTACACAGATACGCAGTATTTT. This gives the protein CASSSRLAGYTDTQYF.

This chain links TRBV19 with TRBJ1-1, with D possibly TRBD1 on 6 matching bases. The CDR3 has 13 residues. Between the trimmed V and J ends, which lost 1 base and 11 bases, there was a span of 14 bases. Per germline, CDR1 LNHDA and CDR2 SQIVND (reference sequence). CDR3 in amino acids: CASSIGWTDRAFF. CDR3 in DNA: TGTGCCAGTAGTATAGGCTGGACAGACAGGGCTTTCTTT.

The J gene is TRBJ2-6, the V gene TRBV27, with D possibly TRBD1 on 5 matching bases. Germline V gene lookup returns CDR1 MNHEY and CDR2 SMNVEV (reference sequence). V was trimmed by 5 bases and J by 0 bases, leaving 14 bases between them. The CDR3 has 17 amino acids. The CDR3 coding sequence is TGTGCCAGCAGTATCCGACAGCGTCCCTCTGGGGCCAACGTCCTGACTTTC. Protein product: CASSIRQRPSGANVLTF.

On this clone: The same CDR3 also results from other DNA sequences found in this sample. This chain links TRBV6-1 with TRBJ2-3; D not resolved. From germline, CDR1 is MNHNS and CDR2 SASEGT. The CDR3 spans 12 residues. V lost 10 bases and J 2 bases, leaving 10 bases between the germline ends. The CDR3 bases are TGTGCCACCCTGCGGCACACAGATACGCAGTATTTT. Encoded protein: CATLRHTDTQYF.

The chain joins TRBV9 to TRBJ1-2; 10 bases fit TRBD1. Germline V gene lookup returns CDR1 SGDLS and CDR2 YYNGEE. The V and J ends lost 4 bases and 7 bases, in that order; junction bases with no gene match: 7. The CDR3 totals 14 residues. The CDR3 DNA reads TGTGCCAGCAGCCAGGGACAGGGGATCGTTGGCTACACCTTC. This codes for CASSQGQGIVGYTF.